This T cell receptor beta chain emerged from a study of shared clonotypes between healthy human individuals. Background on the study: The donors, two women and a few men, were aged 18 to 49. Study results and caveats: Sampling involved blood alone; tissue repertoires likely differ.

The naive CD8 subset, CD45RO-negative cells positively selected for CCR7, excluded terminally differentiated effector memory CD45RA+ cells. In the case of this clone: Its antigen is unidentified.

Germline V gene lookup returns CDR1 LNHNV and CDR2 YYDKDF (reference sequence). Trimming removed 5 bases from V and 0 bases from J, with 16 bases in between. The CDR3 loop spans 17 amino acids. Researchers ran the assay at a deep level. Sequenced by immunoSEQ multiplex PCR; TCRdb stores in-frame clones only, minus some. Here the sample spans about 2.1 million clones, about 92% being singletons. V gene TRBV15 combines with J gene TRBJ2-2; D is uncertain. The sequenced material came from naive CD8+ T cells from PBMCs. The sequence derives from a young man in good health. Some clones in this sample may be carry-over from other donors' samples. The CDR3 region has the DNA TGTGCCACCAGCTCGGACGAGAGCTCCACGAACACCGGGGAGCTGTTTTTT. This sequence encodes CATSSDESSTNTGELFF.